These T cell receptor beta chains were read from a single sample in a study of T-cell reconstitution after alpha-beta-depleted transplantation in children. MiXCR, applied by TCRdb to the PCR reads, yields one record per CDR3 protein. Of approximately 500,000 distinct CDR3 sequences detected, roughly a tenth appear once; the ten largest clones hold 2% to 2.5%. This specimen was PBMCs, taken before TCRalphabeta/CD19-depleted stem cell transplant. These TCRs come from a child aged 2-9 years with inherited bone marrow failure, due to receive a stem cell transplant. Both conserved end residues are part of each CDR3. The order of the fields is V gene, D gene, clone size, J gene, CDR3 protein, CDR3 DNA. D genes are given only for firm matches. Expanded clones are given a class, and other clones once, few, many or no size at all.

TRBV4-2	.	many	TRBJ2-7	CASSQAEHYEQYF	TGTGCCAGCAGCCAGGCTGAACACTACGAGCAGTACTTC
TRBV20-1	.	few	TRBJ1-2	CSAVTDYGYTF	TGCAGTGCAGTGACAGACTATGGCTACACCTTC
TRBV20-1	TRBD1	.	TRBJ1-1	CSARARGQGPGTEAFF	TGCAGTGCTAGAGCCCGAGGACAGGGCCCTGGCACTGAAGCTTTCTTT
TRBV21-1	.	.	TRBJ2-1	CASNAGGQGYFDEQFF	TGTGCCAGCAACGCCGGGGGACAGGGGTACTTCGATGAGCAGTTCTTC
TRBV6-1	TRBD2	many	TRBJ2-1	CASMGLAGANEQFF	TGTGCCAGCATGGGACTAGCGGGAGCAAATGAGCAGTTCTTC
TRBV29-1	TRBD2	few	TRBJ2-7	CSAQGDYAYEQYF	TGCAGCGCCCAAGGGGACTATGCCTACGAGCAGTACTTC
TRBV11-1	TRBD2	many	TRBJ2-4	CASSFPLGGSGRPSAKNIQYF	TGTGCCAGCAGCTTTCCGCTCGGGGGTAGCGGGAGGCCCTCGGCCAAAAACATTCAGTACTTC
TRBV12-3/TRBV12-4	.	many	TRBJ2-3	CASSLLRRATQYF	TGTGCCAGCAGTTTATTAAGGCGGGCTACGCAGTATTTT
TRBV27	.	few	TRBJ1-4	CASSLFGTPNEKLFF	TGTGCCAGCAGTCTGTTCGGGACCCCTAATGAAAAACTGTTTTTT
TRBV20-1	.	many	TRBJ1-1	CSARVSHMNTEAFF	TGCAGTGCTAGAGTGAGCCACATGAACACTGAAGCTTTCTTT
TRBV7-2	.	few	TRBJ2-5	CASSLVLAPPGWTQYF	TGTGCCAGCAGCTTAGTGCTAGCGCCACCCGGTTGGACCCAGTACTTC
TRBV4-2	TRBD2	many	TRBJ2-3	CASSQDPLAGTGGTQYF	TGTGCCAGCAGCCAAGATCCACTAGCGGGGACCGGGGGTACGCAGTATTTT
TRBV4-3	.	many	TRBJ1-2	CASSPDGQGGYTF	TGCGCCAGCAGCCCCGACGGCCAGGGCGGCTACACCTTC
TRBV6-2/TRBV6-3	TRBD2	.	TRBJ2-1	CASSWTSRDNEQFF	TGTGCCAGCAGTTGGACTAGCAGGGACAATGAGCAGTTCTTC
TRBV5-1	.	many	TRBJ2-3	CASSVSQVTDTQYF	TGCGCCAGCAGCGTTTCACAGGTCACAGATACGCAGTATTTT
TRBV27	.	.	TRBJ2-7	CASSPSPGPMPDYEQYF	TGTGCCAGCAGTCCATCTCCGGGACCGATGCCTGACTACGAGCAGTACTTC
TRBV7-2	TRBD1	many	TRBJ1-4	CASSARTGQDLKLFF	TGTGCCAGCAGCGCCCGGACAGGGCAGGACTTAAAACTGTTTTTT
TRBV4-2	TRBD2	.	TRBJ2-2	CASCQARSGGTNTGELFF	TGTGCCAGCTGCCAAGCGAGAAGCGGGGGAACGAACACCGGGGAGCTGTTTTTT
TRBV4-1	.	many	TRBJ1-6	CASSQVVQADGPLHF	TGCGCCAGCAGCCAAGTGGTACAGGCAGATGGACCCCTCCACTTT
TRBV12-3/TRBV12-4	.	many	TRBJ2-7	CASSPDWTAVDEQYF	TGTGCCAGCAGTCCGGACTGGACTGCGGTGGACGAGCAGTACTTC
TRBV12-3/TRBV12-4	.	many	TRBJ2-7	CASSLEGRPYEQYF	TGTGCCAGCAGTTTAGAGGGCAGGCCCTACGAGCAGTACTTC
TRBV15	.	.	TRBJ2-3	CATSSGLYTQYF	TGTGCCACCAGCAGCGGACTTTATACGCAGTATTTT
TRBV20-1	.	many	TRBJ1-5	CSAILPGTESNQPQHF	TGCAGTGCTATACTCCCGGGAACCGAGAGCAATCAGCCCCAGCATTTT
TRBV6-5	.	.	TRBJ2-1	CASSYSGRPYNEQFF	TGTGCCAGCAGTTACAGCGGACGCCCCTACAATGAGCAGTTCTTC
TRBV12-5	.	many	TRBJ2-1	CASAIQRTGRDNEQFF	TGTGCTAGTGCCATACAAAGGACAGGGAGGGACAATGAGCAGTTCTTC
TRBV7-2	.	.	TRBJ2-1	CASSLGTHNNEQFF	TGTGCCAGCAGCTTAGGAACACATAACAATGAGCAGTTCTTC
TRBV6-5	.	many	TRBJ2-1	CASSYSVGSSYNEQFF	TGTGCCAGCAGTTACTCGGTGGGAAGCTCCTACAATGAGCAGTTCTTC
TRBV7-2	.	many	TRBJ2-7	CASSRALAYEQYF	TGTGCCAGCAGCAGGGCCTTGGCCTACGAGCAGTACTTC
TRBV27	TRBD2	many	TRBJ2-1	CASSRPRTSWIYNEQFF	TGTGCCAGCAGCCGACCTCGGACTAGTTGGATCTACAATGAGCAGTTCTTC
TRBV5-1	.	many	TRBJ1-1	CASSLSWNTEAFF	TGCGCCAGCAGCTTGTCGTGGAACACTGAAGCTTTCTTT
TRBV18	.	few	TRBJ1-2	CASSRDGGGYGYTF	TGTGCCAGCTCACGGGACGGCGGAGGCTATGGCTACACCTTC